Following are 27 T cell receptor beta chains from one sample sequenced in a study of blood T cells in healthy people across ages. PCR was performed a second time for about 7 to 12 cycles using a sample-barcoded 5' primer and a J-beta primer mix. TCRdb reprocessed the 5' RACE reads with MiXCR, giving one entry per CDR3 protein. There are about 1.8 million distinct CDR3 sequences in the sample; about 50% occur only once, and roughly 2% lies in the top ten. Sequences were obtained from blood. These receptors all stem from a woman aged 40 to 50 in good health.

The chain joins TRBV20-1 to TRBJ2-5; no clear D gene. Trimming removed 1 base at V and 1 base at J, with 10 bases between. The CDR3 is 14 amino acids. Germline CDR1 DFQATT, CDR2 SNEGSKA (reference sequence). This CDR3 reads CSARGTLTQETQYF. Here the CDR3 DNA reads TGCAGTGCTAGAGGGACCCTCACCCAAGAGACCCAGTACTTC.

The chain recombines TRBV20-1 with TRBJ1-6; 8 nucleotides align to TRBD1. Per germline, CDR1 DFQATT and CDR2 SNEGSKA (reference sequence). This CDR3 is 16 amino acids long. The V and J ends lost 0 bases and 5 bases, in that order; junction bases with no gene match: 6. This CDR3 is CSAREPTGVHNSPLHF. DNA of the CDR3: TGCAGTGCTAGAGAGCCGACAGGGGTACATAATTCACCCCTCCACTTT.

The gene calls are TRBV5-1 and TRBJ1-5; D not resolved. The CDR3 contains 14 residues. Germline lookup yields CDR1 SGHRS and CDR2 YFSETQ. Deletions cut 4 bases from V and 4 bases from J, with 12 bases between. This CDR3 reads CASSIGLSNQPQHF. In DNA, the CDR3 is TGCGCCAGCAGCATAGGACTTTCTAATCAGCCCCAGCATTTT.

The chain recombines TRBV20-1 with TRBJ1-1; tentatively, D is TRBD1 (6 bases). From germline, CDR1 is DFQATT and CDR2 SNEGSKA (reference sequence). The V gene lost 5 bases and the J gene lost 3 bases, with 19 bases spanning the gap. The CDR3 is 15 residues long. The CDR3 spells CSAGLYRARDTEAFF. The CDR3, as DNA: TGCAGTGCTGGCCTATACAGGGCAAGGGACACTGAAGCTTTCTTT.

The gene calls are TRBV13 and TRBJ2-3; either TRBD1 or TRBD2 may fit D (5 bases each). From germline, CDR1 is PRHDT and CDR2 FYEKMQ (reference sequence). This CDR3 has 18 amino acids. Trimming removed 5 bases at V and 5 bases at J, with 26 bases between. The CDR3 sequence is CASSPRDGNLPGGDTQYF. CDR3 bases: TGTGCCAGCAGCCCACGGGACGGAAACCTCCCGGGCGGAGATACGCAGTATTTT.

J is TRBJ2-5 and V is TRBV12-3 or TRBV12-4, with D perhaps matching TRBD1 (6 bases). The CDR3 spans 15 residues. Trimming pared 5 bases from V and 5 bases from J, leaving 18 bases between. CDR3 sequence (DNA): TGTGCCAGCAGTCTACAGGGAGAGGGGTTGGAGACCCAGTACTTC. Translating gives CASSLQGEGLETQYF.

The rearrangement uses TRBV4-3 and TRBJ2-7; 10 bases align to TRBD2. This CDR3 comprises 15 residues. Per germline, CDR1 LGHNA and CDR2 YSLEER. The V and J ends lost 4 bases and 1 base, in that order; junction bases with no gene match: 4. CDR3 protein: CASSRVLAGSYEQYF. For the CDR3, the DNA is TGCGCCAGCAGCCGAGTACTAGCGGGGTCCTACGAGCAGTACTTC.

With respect to this clonotype: Its ends do not fully match the called genes, so a read error is possible. The rearrangement uses TRBV25-1 and TRBJ2-6; D may be TRBD2 (6 bases). CDR3 length: 15 amino acids. The V gene's germline CDR1 is MGHDK and CDR2 SYGVNS. The CDR3: CAGSGGSSGANVLTF. The CDR3 DNA follows: TGTGCCGGCAGTGGGGGGTCCTCTGGGGCCAACGTCCTGACTTTC.

The sample holds one count of this clonotype. This chain joins TRBV10-3 and TRBJ2-7, with D possibly being TRBD2 (5 bases). This CDR3 region has 14 residues. CDR1 is ENHRY, CDR2 SYGVKD, per germline. With 3 bases removed from V and 5 bases from J, the gap between germline ends came to 14 bases. The DNA for the CDR3 is TGTGCCATCAGTGACAGGACTGGGATAAACGAGCAGTACTTC. Translating gives CAISDRTGINEQYF.

This clonotype was detected only once. Its ends do not fully match the called genes, so a read error is possible. This chain connects TRBV7-6 to TRBJ2-7; D may correspond to TRBD1 or TRBD2 (5 bases each). The J call may be faulty, since TRBJ2-4 better matches the DNA end. CDR1 is SGHVS, CDR2 FNYEAQ, per germline. This CDR3 is 14 amino acids long. The CDR3 sequence: CTSSLSAGTNIQYF. In DNA form, the CDR3 reads TGTACCAGCAGCTTAAGTGCAGGGACCAACATTCAGTACTTC.

The J gene is TRBJ1-2, the V gene TRBV20-1, with D perhaps TRBD1 (5 bases). The germline V and J ends were trimmed by 0 bases and 6 bases, with 17 bases remaining between them. The V gene's germline CDR1 is DFQATT and CDR2 SNEGSKA (reference sequence). This CDR3 has 15 amino acids. CDR3 region: CSARDAGRVKDGYTF. The CDR3 bases are TGCAGTGCTAGAGATGCTGGCAGGGTGAAGGATGGCTACACCTTC.

The V gene is TRBV20-1, the J gene TRBJ1-2, with a weak D call TRBD1 (6 bases). Trimming removed 0 bases at V and 5 bases at J, with 22 bases between. Germline V gene data show CDR1 as DFQATT and CDR2 as SNEGSKA (reference sequence). CDR3 length equals 17 residues. The CDR3 nucleotides are TGCAGTGCTAGAGATGCGGGACAAGCTATCCTGCGGTATGGCTACACCTTC. Translated, it gives CSARDAGQAILRYGYTF.

The V and J genes are TRBV5-1 and TRBJ2-1, with 7 bases aligning to TRBD2. CDR3 length: 16 amino acids. Trimming at V came to 0 bases and at J to 3 bases, leaving 6 bases not matched to a gene. The germline CDR1 and CDR2 sequences are SGHRS and YFSETQ. CDR3 nucleotide sequence: TGCGCCAGCAGCTTGGGTCTGGCGGGGGACTACAATGAGCAGTTCTTC. It translates to CASSLGLAGDYNEQFF.

On this clonotype: Relative to the germline gene, one junction end is altered; a read error may explain this. The chain has TRBV12-3 or TRBV12-4 and TRBJ1-2, with 11 bases fitting TRBD1. CDR3 length: 14 amino acids. CDR3 coding DNA: TGTGCCAGCACTTTAGGACAGGGGGCGTATGGCTACACCTTC. It specifies CASTLGQGAYGYTF.

A remark on this clonotype: A much bigger clone sits one base away, suggesting this may be a read error. The CDR3 region has the DNA TGCAGTGCTAGACACCGGGACAGGGGCCTCTACGAGCAGTACTTC. It translates to CSARHRDRGLYEQYF. The rearrangement uses TRBV20-1 and TRBJ2-7; 10 nucleotides align to TRBD1. The length of the CDR3 is 15 residues. After removal of 2 bases from V and 3 bases from J, the junction contained 7 bases not matched to a gene. Germline CDR1 is DFQATT and CDR2 is SNEGSKA (reference sequence).

This rearrangement joins TRBV10-3 to TRBJ2-5; possible D gene TRBD2, 7 bases. Germline values: CDR1 ENHRY, CDR2 SYGVKD. V was clipped by 4 bases and J by 1 base, with 16 bases between them. The CDR3 has 16 amino acids. The CDR3 nucleotides are TGTGCCATCAGTGTCGGCGGGGGCAAGGGCCAAGAGACCCAGTACTTC. Its translation is CAISVGGGKGQETQYF.

The sample holds a few counts of this clonotype. This rearrangement joins TRBV29-1 to TRBJ2-4, with D possibly TRBD2 on 6 matching bases. Germline CDR1 and CDR2: SQVTM and ANQGSEA. This CDR3 region has 16 residues. Trimming pared 5 bases from V and 0 bases from J, leaving 17 bases between. CDR3 DNA: TGCAGCGTTCTGCTCCTAGCGTCCCTAGCCAAAAACATTCAGTACTTC. Translated: CSVLLLASLAKNIQYF. Combining the CDR3 with reference TRBV29-1 and TRBJ2-4 gives the whole variable domain SAVISQKPSRDICQRGTSLTIQCQVDSQVTMMFWYRQQPGQSLTLIATANQGSEATYESGFVIDKFPISRPNLTFSTLTVSNMSPEDSSIYLCSVLLLASLAKNIQYFGAGTRLSVL.

This clonotype occurred a few times. The V call is TRBV28, the J call TRBJ2-7; no definite D call. Germline CDR1 and CDR2: MDHEN and SYDVKM. Trimming stripped 6 bases from V and 4 bases from J, with 19 bases between. The CDR3 is 15 residues long. The CDR3, as DNA: TGTGCCAGCAGCAAATCGGGCGCGCCGGATTACGAGCAGTACTTC. This codes for CASSKSGAPDYEQYF.

This chain joins TRBV4-1 and TRBJ1-4; possible D gene TRBD1, 5 bases. The CDR3 is 14 amino acids. The V and J ends lost 4 bases and 8 bases respectively, with 14 bases between them. Germline V gives CDR1 MGHRA, CDR2 YSYEKL. The CDR3 region is CASSRGTLGEKLFF. The CDR3 DNA reads TGCGCCAGCAGCCGCGGGACCCTCGGGGAAAAACTGTTTTTT.

In the case of this clonotype: Germline is not matched at one junction end, which may reflect a read error. V usage is TRBV6-6 and J usage is TRBJ2-1; D remains ambiguous. Germline CDR1 reads MNHNY; CDR2 reads SVGAGI (reference sequence). The CDR3 is 13 residues long. DNA of the CDR3: TGTGCCAGCAGTGACTCGACGAGGCATGAGCAGTTCTTC. Residues: CASSDSTRHEQFF.

V gene TRBV4-3 combines with J gene TRBJ2-1; TRBD2 matches 9 bases. The CDR3 sequence is 17 residues long. Germline V CDR1 and CDR2: LGHNA, YSLEER. V trimming: 4 bases; J trimming: 7 bases; junction bases outside the gene matches: 14. The DNA for the CDR3 is TGCGCCAGCAGCCCCACTCTTTCGGTAACTAGCGGGAATGAGCAGTTCTTC. Protein: CASSPTLSVTSGNEQFF.

This clonotype was detected a few times. The rearrangement uses TRBV20-1 and TRBJ2-1; 12 bases line up with TRBD2. The CDR3 is 16 residues long. CDR1 and CDR2 (germline): DFQATT, SNEGSKA (reference sequence). V shed 2 bases and J 4 bases; nucleotides not matched to a gene: 6. The CDR3 DNA follows: TGCAGTGCTAGAAGATCTAGCGGGGGGGAATACAATGAGCAGTTCTTC. The encoded protein is CSARRSSGGEYNEQFF.

This sequence joins TRBV20-1 and TRBJ2-5; weak D call: TRBD1 (5 bases). Germline V CDR1 and CDR2: DFQATT, SNEGSKA (reference sequence). Trimming shortened V by 5 bases and J by 5 bases, and 9 bases separated the two germline ends. The CDR3 is made up of 11 amino acids. The CDR3 reads CSAGKGETQYF. CDR3 in DNA: TGCAGTGCTGGAAAGGGGGAGACCCAGTACTTC.

A few counts support this clonotype. The chain uses TRBV27 and TRBJ2-5; perhaps D is TRBD1 or TRBD2 (5 bases each). The J call is in doubt because the DNA end fits TRBJ2-7 better. CDR3 size: 12 residues. Germline assignment: CDR1 MNHEY and CDR2 SMNVEV (reference sequence). The CDR3 is CASREGTHEQYF. CDR3 bases: TGTGCCAGCAGAGAGGGGACCCACGAGCAGTACTTC.

The CDR3 DNA follows: TGTGCCACCTCGGGAACCTACAATGAGCAGTTCTTC. Translation: CATSGTYNEQFF. The J gene is TRBJ2-1, the V gene TRBV10-3, with a possible D match to TRBD2 (5 bases). The V and J ends lost 10 bases and 2 bases respectively, with 9 bases between them. The germline V gene encodes CDR1 ENHRY and CDR2 SYGVKD. This CDR3 has 12 residues.

This clonotype was found many times. This sequence joins TRBV7-2 and TRBJ2-1; TRBD2 is a possible D gene (5 bases). The CDR3 length is 13 residues. The germline V gene has CDR1 SGHTA and CDR2 FQGNSA. V was pared by 3 bases and J by 5 bases, with 8 bases between. The CDR3 DNA sequence: TGTGCCAGCAGCTTGAGAGCGGACAATGAGCAGTTCTTC. It yields the protein CASSLRADNEQFF. The full variable domain, in which reference TRBV7-2 and TRBJ2-1 provide the parts outside the CDR3, is GAGVSQSPSNKVTEKGKDVELRCDPISGHTALYWYRQSLGQGLEFLIYFQGNSAPDKSGLPSDRFSAERTGGSVSTLTIQRTQQEDSAVYLCASSLRADNEQFFGPGTRLTVL.

A note on this clonotype: A read error may account for a junction end that differs from germline. This rearrangement joins TRBV5-1 to TRBJ2-3, with D unresolved. CDR3 size: 14 residues. Per germline, CDR1 SGHRS and CDR2 YFSETQ. For the CDR3, the DNA is TGCGCCAGCAACTTGGAACAGTTCACAGATACGCAGTATTTT. This encodes CASNLEQFTDTQYF. The whole variable domain, filled in from reference TRBV5-1 and TRBJ2-3, reads KAGVTQTPRYLIKTRGQQVTLSCSPISGHRSVSWYQQTPGQGLQFLFEYFSETQRNKGNFPGRFSGRQFSNSRSEMNVSTLELGDSALYLCASNLEQFTDTQYFGPGTRLTVL.